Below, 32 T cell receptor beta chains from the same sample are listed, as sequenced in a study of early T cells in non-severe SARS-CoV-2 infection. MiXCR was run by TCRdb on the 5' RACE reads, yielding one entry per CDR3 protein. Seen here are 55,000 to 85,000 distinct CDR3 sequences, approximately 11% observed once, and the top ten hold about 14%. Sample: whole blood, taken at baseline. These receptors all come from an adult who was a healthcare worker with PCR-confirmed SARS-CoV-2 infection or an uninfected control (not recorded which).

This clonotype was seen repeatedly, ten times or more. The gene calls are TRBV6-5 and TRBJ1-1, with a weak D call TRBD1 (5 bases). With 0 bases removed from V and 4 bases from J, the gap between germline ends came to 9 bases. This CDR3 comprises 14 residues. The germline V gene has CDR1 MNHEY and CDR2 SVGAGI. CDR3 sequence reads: CASSYSWGATEAFF. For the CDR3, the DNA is TGTGCCAGCAGTTACTCTTGGGGCGCCACTGAAGCTTTCTTT.

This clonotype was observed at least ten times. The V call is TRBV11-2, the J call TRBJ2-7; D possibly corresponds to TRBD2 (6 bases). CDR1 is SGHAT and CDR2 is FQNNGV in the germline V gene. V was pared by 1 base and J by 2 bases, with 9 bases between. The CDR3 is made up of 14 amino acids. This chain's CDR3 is CASSLGGGTYEQYF. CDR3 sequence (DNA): TGTGCCAGCAGCTTAGGGGGAGGAACCTACGAGCAGTACTTC.

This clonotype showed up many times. CDR3 sequence (DNA): TGTGCCAGCAGTGAAGCGGACAGGGGAGGCAATGAGCAGTTCTTC. Its translation is CASSEADRGGNEQFF. V gene TRBV6-1 combines with J gene TRBJ2-1, with TRBD1 matching over 9 bases. In germline, CDR1 is MNHNS, CDR2 SASEGT. The CDR3 totals 15 residues. After removal of 0 bases from V and 6 bases from J, the junction contained 3 bases not matched to a gene.

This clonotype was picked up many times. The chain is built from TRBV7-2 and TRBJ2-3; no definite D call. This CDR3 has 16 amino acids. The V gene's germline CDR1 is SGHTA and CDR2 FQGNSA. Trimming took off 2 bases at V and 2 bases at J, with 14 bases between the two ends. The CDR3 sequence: CASSLHGVRSTDTQYF. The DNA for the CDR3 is TGTGCCAGCAGCTTACATGGGGTTAGGTCCACAGATACGCAGTATTTT.

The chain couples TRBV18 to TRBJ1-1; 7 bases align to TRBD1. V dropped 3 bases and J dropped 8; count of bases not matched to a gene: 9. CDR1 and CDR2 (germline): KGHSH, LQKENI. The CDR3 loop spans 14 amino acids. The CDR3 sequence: CASSPPVTGREAFF. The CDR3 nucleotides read TGTGCCAGCTCACCCCCGGTGACAGGGCGGGAAGCTTTCTTT. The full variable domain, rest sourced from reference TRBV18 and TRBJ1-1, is NAGVMQNPRHLVRRRGQEARLRCSPMKGHSHVYWYRQLPEEGLKFMVYLQKENIIDESGMPKERFSAEFPKEGPSILRIQQVVRGDSAAYFCASSPPVTGREAFFGQGTRLTVV.

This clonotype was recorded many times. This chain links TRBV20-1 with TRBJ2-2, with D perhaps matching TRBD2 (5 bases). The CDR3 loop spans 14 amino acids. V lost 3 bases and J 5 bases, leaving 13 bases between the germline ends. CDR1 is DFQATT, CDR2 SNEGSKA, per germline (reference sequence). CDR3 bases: TGCAGTGCTAGTCCTATCAGCGGTACCGGGGAGCTGTTTTTT. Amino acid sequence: CSASPISGTGELFF.

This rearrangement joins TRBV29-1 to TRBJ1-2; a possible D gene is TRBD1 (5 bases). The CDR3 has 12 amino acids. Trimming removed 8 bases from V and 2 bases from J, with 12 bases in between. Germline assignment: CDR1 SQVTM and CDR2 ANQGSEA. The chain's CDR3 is CSYQGTNYGYTF. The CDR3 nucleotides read TGCAGCTACCAAGGGACGAACTATGGCTACACCTTC.

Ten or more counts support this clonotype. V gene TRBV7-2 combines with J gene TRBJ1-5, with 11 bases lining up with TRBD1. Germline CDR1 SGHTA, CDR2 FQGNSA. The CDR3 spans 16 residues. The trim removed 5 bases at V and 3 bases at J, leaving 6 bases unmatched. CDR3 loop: CASSVGTGGFNQPQHF. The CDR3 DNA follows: TGTGCCAGCAGCGTGGGGACAGGGGGTTTCAATCAGCCCCAGCATTTT.

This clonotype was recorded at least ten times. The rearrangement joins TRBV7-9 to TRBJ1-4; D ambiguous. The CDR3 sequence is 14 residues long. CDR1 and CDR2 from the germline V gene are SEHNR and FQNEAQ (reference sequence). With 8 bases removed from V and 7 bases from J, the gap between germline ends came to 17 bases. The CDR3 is CASGEGSGGEKLFF. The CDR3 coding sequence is TGTGCCAGCGGGGAGGGATCTGGTGGTGAAAAACTGTTTTTT.

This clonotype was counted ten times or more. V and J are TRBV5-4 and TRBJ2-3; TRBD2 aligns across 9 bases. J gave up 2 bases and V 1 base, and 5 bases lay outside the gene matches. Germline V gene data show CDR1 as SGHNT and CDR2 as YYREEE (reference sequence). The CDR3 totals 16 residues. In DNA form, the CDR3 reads TGTGCCAGCAGCTTGAAGGTAGCGGGAGCCACAGATACGCAGTATTTT. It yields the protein CASSLKVAGATDTQYF.

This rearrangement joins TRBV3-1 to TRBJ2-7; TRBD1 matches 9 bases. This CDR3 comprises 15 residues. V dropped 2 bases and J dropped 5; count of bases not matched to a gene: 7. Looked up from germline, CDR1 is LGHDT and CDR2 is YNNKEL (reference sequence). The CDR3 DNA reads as TGTGCCAGCAGCCAAACCGGACAGGGGACCCACGAGCAGTACTTC. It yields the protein CASSQTGQGTHEQYF.

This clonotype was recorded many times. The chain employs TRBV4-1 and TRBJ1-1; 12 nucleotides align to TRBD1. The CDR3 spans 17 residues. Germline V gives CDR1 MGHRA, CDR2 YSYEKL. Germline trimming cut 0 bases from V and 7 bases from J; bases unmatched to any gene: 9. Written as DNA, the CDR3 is TGCGCCAGCAGCCAAGATAACCGGGACAGGGGGCTAGATGAAGCTTTCTTT. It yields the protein CASSQDNRDRGLDEAFF.

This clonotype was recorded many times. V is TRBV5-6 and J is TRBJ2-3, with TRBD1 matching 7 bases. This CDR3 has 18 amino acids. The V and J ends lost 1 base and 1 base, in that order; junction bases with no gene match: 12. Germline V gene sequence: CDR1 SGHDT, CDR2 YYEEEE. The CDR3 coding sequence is TGTGCCAGCAGCTTGAGCGACAGGGATGAGGAGGGCACAGATACGCAGTATTTT. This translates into CASSLSDRDEEGTDTQYF.

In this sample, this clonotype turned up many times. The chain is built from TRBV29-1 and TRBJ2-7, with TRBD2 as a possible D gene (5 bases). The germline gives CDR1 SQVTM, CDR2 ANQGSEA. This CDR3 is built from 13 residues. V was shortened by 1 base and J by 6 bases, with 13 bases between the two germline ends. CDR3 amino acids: CSVEAAGVGEQYF. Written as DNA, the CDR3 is TGCAGCGTTGAAGCGGCGGGCGTCGGCGAGCAGTACTTC.

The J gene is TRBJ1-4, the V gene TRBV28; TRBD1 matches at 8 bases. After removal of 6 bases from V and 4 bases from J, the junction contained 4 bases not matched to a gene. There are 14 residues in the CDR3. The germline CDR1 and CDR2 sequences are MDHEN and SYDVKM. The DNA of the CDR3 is TGTGCCAGCAGCGGGACAGGAGTTAATGAAAAACTGTTTTTT. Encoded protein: CASSGTGVNEKLFF.

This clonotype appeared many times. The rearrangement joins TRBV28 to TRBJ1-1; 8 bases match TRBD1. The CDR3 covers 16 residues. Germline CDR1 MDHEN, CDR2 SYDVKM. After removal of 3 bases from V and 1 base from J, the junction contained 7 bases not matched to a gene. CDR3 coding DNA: TGTGCCAGCAGTTTTATAAAGGGGACAGGGAACACTGAAGCTTTCTTT. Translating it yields CASSFIKGTGNTEAFF. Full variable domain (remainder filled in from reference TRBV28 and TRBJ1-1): DVKVTQSSRYLVKRTGEKVFLECVQDMDHENMFWYRQDPGLGLRLIYFSYDVKMKEKGDIPEGYSVSREKKERFSLILESASTNQTSMYLCASSFIKGTGNTEAFFGQGTRLTVV.

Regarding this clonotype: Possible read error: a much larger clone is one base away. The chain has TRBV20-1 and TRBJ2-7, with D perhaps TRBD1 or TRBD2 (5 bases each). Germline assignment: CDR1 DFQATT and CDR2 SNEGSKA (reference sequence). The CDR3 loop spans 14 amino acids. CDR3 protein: CSARGDGQSFEQYF. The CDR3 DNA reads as TGCAGTGCTAGGGGGGATGGGCAGTCCTTCGAGCAGTACTTC.

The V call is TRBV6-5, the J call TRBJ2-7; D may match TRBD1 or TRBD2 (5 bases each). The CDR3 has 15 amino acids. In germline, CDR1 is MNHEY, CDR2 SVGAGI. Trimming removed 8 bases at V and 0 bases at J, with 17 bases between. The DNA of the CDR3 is TGTGCCAGCCGCCCCGACAGCGGAAGCTCCTACGAGCAGTACTTC. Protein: CASRPDSGSSYEQYF.

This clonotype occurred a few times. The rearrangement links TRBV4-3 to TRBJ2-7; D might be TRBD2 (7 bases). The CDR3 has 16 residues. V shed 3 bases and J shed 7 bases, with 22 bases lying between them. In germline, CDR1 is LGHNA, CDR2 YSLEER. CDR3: CASSQRGGTGHWEQYF. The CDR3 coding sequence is TGCGCCAGCAGCCAGAGGGGGGGCACAGGGCATTGGGAGCAGTACTTC.

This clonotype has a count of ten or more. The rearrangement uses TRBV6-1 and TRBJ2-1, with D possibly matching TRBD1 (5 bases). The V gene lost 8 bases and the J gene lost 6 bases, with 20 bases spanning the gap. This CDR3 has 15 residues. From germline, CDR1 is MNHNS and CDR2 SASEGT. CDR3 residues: CASRPVGPRVNEQFF. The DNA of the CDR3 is TGTGCCAGCCGCCCGGTGGGTCCCAGGGTCAATGAGCAGTTCTTC.

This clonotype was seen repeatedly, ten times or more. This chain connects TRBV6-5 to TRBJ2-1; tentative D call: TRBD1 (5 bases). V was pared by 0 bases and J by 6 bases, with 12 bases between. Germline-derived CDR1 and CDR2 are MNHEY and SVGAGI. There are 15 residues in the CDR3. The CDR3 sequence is CASSYSEVRGNEQFF. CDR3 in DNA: TGTGCCAGCAGTTACTCCGAAGTTAGGGGCAATGAGCAGTTCTTC.

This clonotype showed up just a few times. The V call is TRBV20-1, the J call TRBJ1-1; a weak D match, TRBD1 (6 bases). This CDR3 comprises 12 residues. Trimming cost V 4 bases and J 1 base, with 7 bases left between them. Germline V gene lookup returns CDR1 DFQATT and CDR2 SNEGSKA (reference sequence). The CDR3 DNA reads TGCAGTGCTACAGGGGCGAACACTGAAGCTTTCTTT. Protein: CSATGANTEAFF.

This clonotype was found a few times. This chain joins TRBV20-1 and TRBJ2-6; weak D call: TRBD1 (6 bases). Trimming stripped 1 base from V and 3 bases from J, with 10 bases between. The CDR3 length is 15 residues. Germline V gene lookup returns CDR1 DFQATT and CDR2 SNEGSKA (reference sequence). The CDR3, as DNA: TGCAGTGCTAGAGTCAGGGGTTATGGGGCCAACGTCCTGACTTTC. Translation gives CSARVRGYGANVLTF.

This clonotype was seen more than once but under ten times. The CDR3, as DNA: TGTGCCAGCAGCGTAGAAGGTGGGCCAGATACGCAGTATTTT. It yields the protein CASSVEGGPDTQYF. This rearrangement joins TRBV9 to TRBJ2-3; D gene uncertain. V lost 0 bases and J lost 4, with 9 bases in between. The CDR3 has 14 amino acids. The germline V gene has CDR1 SGDLS and CDR2 YYNGEE.

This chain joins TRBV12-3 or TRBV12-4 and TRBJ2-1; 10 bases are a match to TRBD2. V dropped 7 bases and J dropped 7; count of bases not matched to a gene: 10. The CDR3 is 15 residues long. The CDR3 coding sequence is TGTGCCAGCACCCCGGGACTAGCGTTTGGGAATGAGCAGTTCTTC. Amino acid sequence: CASTPGLAFGNEQFF.

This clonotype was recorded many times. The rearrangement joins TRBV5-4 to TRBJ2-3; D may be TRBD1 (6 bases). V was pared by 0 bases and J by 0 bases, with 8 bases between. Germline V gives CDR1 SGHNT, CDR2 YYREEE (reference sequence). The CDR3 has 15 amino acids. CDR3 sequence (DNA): TGTGCCAGCAGCTTGGCAGGGGTGAGCACAGATACGCAGTATTTT. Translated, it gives CASSLAGVSTDTQYF.

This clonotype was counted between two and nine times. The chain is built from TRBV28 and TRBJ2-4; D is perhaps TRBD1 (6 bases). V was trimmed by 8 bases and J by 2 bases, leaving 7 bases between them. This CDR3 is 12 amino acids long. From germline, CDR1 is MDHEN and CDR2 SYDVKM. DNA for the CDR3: TGTGCCAGCGGACAGTCCAAAAACATTCAGTACTTC. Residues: CASGQSKNIQYF. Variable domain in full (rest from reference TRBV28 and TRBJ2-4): DVKVTQSSRYLVKRTGEKVFLECVQDMDHENMFWYRQDPGLGLRLIYFSYDVKMKEKGDIPEGYSVSREKKERFSLILESASTNQTSMYLCASGQSKNIQYFGAGTRLSVL.

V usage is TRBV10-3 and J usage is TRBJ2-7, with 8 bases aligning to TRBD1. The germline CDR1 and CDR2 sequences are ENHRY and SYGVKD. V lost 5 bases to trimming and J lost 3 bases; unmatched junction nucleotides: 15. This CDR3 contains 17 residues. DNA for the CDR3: TGTGCCATCAGTAAAGGACAGGGCAGAATACCAAACTACGAGCAGTACTTC. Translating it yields CAISKGQGRIPNYEQYF.

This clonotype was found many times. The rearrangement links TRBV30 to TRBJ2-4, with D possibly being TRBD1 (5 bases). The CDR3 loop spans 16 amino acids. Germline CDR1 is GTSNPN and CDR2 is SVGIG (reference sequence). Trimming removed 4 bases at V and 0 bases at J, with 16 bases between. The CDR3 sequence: CAWNPTGNLAKNIQYF. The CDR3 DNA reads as TGTGCCTGGAACCCTACAGGCAATCTAGCCAAAAACATTCAGTACTTC.

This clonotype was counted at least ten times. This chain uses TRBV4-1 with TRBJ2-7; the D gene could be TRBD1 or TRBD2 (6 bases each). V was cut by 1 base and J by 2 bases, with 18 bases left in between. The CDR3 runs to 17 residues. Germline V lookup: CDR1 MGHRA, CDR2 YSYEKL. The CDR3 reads CASSQGGRGTPPYEQYF. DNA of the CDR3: TGCGCCAGCAGCCAAGGGGGTCGGGGGACACCCCCCTACGAGCAGTACTTC.

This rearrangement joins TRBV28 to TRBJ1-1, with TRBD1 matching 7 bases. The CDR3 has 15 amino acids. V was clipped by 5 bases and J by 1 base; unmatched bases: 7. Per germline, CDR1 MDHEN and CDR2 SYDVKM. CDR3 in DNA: TGTGCCAGCAGTCCTCCCGACAGGGAGAACACTGAAGCTTTCTTT. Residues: CASSPPDRENTEAFF.

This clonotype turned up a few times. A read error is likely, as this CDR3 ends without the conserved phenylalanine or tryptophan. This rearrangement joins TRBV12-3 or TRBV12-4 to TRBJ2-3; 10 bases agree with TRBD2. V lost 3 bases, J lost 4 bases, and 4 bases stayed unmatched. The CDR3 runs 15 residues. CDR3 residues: CASSFLAGVSDTQYL. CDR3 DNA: TGTGCCAGCAGTTTCCTAGCGGGAGTGTCAGATACGCAGTATCTT.